These T cell receptor beta chains were read from a single sample in a study of T cell clones after liver transplantation. The table came from immunoSEQ multiplex PCR; TCRdb's copy has only in-frame clones and leaves some out. The sample has roughly 17,000 clones; approximately 80% are singletons. Sample: CD8+ T cells from blood, taken 48 months after liver transplant. All receptors come from a human patient who received a liver transplant. Some T cells may trace back to the graft donor. Each CDR3 is given with its conserved first and last residue. The order of the fields is V gene, CDR3 length, J gene, D gene, clone size, CDR3 protein, CDR3 DNA. The D gene is left open where the match is weak. The size field is filled for only some rows; it gives once, few, many or a size class.

V: TRBV4-1; length: 15; J: TRBJ2-1; D: NA; size: NA; CDR3: CASSPEDVAYNEQFF; DNA: TGCGCCAGCAGTCCAGAGGATGTTGCCTACAATGAGCAGTTCTTC
V: TRBV29-1; length: 13; J: TRBJ2-1; D: TRBD2; size: NA; CDR3: CSVPGTSFDEQFF; DNA: TGCAGCGTTCCCGGGACTAGTTTCGATGAGCAGTTCTTC
V: TRBV7-9; length: 14; J: TRBJ2-3; D: NA; size: NA; CDR3: CASSSQGNTDTQYF; DNA: TGTGCCAGCAGCTCCCAGGGGAACACAGATACGCAGTATTTT
V: TRBV4-1; length: 15; J: TRBJ1-2; D: TRBD1; size: few; CDR3: CASSQGGTGNEGYTF; DNA: TGCGCCAGCAGCCAAGGTGGGACAGGGAATGAGGGCTACACCTTC
V: TRBV5-1; length: 17; J: TRBJ2-7; D: NA; size: once; CDR3: CASSPGTGGLAGQVQYF; DNA: TGCGCCAGCAGCCCCGGGACAGGAGGGCTAGCGGGGCAGGTGCAGTACTTC
V: TRBV7-2; length: 12; J: TRBJ2-5; D: NA; size: NA; CDR3: CASTLYSETQYF; DNA: TGTGCCAGCACCCTCTATAGTGAGACCCAGTACTTC
V: TRBV4-2; length: 15; J: TRBJ1-3; D: NA; size: NA; CDR3: CASSPDRSSGNTIYF; DNA: TGTGCCAGCAGCCCCGACAGGTCATCTGGAAACACCATATATTTT
V: TRBV4-3; length: 12; J: TRBJ1-5; D: NA; size: NA; CDR3: CASSQAQGPQHF; DNA: TGCGCCAGCAGCCAAGCGCAGGGGCCCCAGCATTTT
V: TRBV15; length: 15; J: TRBJ2-3; D: NA; size: NA; CDR3: CATSRDRKRTDTQYF; DNA: TGTGCCACCAGCAGAGATCGAAAGCGCACAGATACGCAGTATTTT
V: TRBV2; length: 15; J: TRBJ2-7; D: TRBD2; size: medium-sized; CDR3: CASSAFQRDMYEQYF; DNA: TGTGCCAGCAGTGCGTTCCAGCGGGATATGTACGAGCAGTACTTC
V: TRBV5-8; length: 13; J: TRBJ1-5; D: NA; size: few; CDR3: CASSRAVGQPQHF; DNA: TGTGCCAGCAGCCGGGCCGTAGGACAGCCCCAGCATTTT
V: TRBV9; length: 15; J: TRBJ1-1; D: NA; size: NA; CDR3: CASSAEGGGPNEAFF; DNA: TGTGCCAGCAGCGCCGAGGGTGGAGGGCCCAATGAAGCTTTCTTT
V: TRBV27; length: 13; J: TRBJ1-5; D: NA; size: few; CDR3: CASSGQGAEPQHF; DNA: TGTGCCAGCTCCGGGCAGGGCGCCGAGCCCCAGCATTTT
V: TRBV15; length: 16; J: TRBJ2-2; D: NA; size: few; CDR3: CATSSRDTPNTGELFF; DNA: TGTGCCACCAGCAGTAGGGACACCCCGAACACCGGGGAGCTGTTTTTT
V: TRBV9; length: 15; J: TRBJ1-2; D: NA; size: NA; CDR3: CASSPKSGLRAGYTF; DNA: TGTGCCAGCAGCCCAAAATCTGGACTCAGGGCTGGCTACACCTTC
V: TRBV9; length: 13; J: TRBJ2-7; D: NA; size: few; CDR3: CASSTLGEYEQYF; DNA: TGTGCCAGCAGCACCTTGGGGGAGTACGAGCAGTACTTC
V: TRBV14; length: 14; J: TRBJ2-3; D: NA; size: NA; CDR3: CASSPARFTDTQYF; DNA: TGTGCCAGCAGCCCAGCACGTTTTACAGATACGCAGTATTTT
V: TRBV6-5; length: 13; J: TRBJ2-5; D: NA; size: NA; CDR3: CASSRLYQETQYF; DNA: TGTGCCAGCAGTCGCCTGTACCAAGAGACCCAGTACTTC
V: TRBV27; length: 13; J: TRBJ2-7; D: NA; size: NA; CDR3: CASSLGRTYEQYF; DNA: TGTGCCAGCAGTTTAGGGAGGACCTACGAGCAGTACTTC
V: TRBV5-1; length: 14; J: TRBJ2-7; D: TRBD1; size: NA; CDR3: CASSLRVGGNEQYF; DNA: TGCGCCAGCAGCTTGCGAGTAGGGGGCAACGAGCAGTACTTC
V: TRBV9; length: 14; J: TRBJ2-1; D: TRBD1; size: NA; CDR3: CASSAWGTGDEQFF; DNA: TGTGCCAGCAGCGCTTGGGGGACAGGGGATGAGCAGTTCTTC
V: TRBV5-5; length: 15; J: TRBJ1-2; D: NA; size: NA; CDR3: CASSQPPTGKGGYTF; DNA: TGTGCCAGCAGCCAACCACCCACAGGGAAAGGCGGCTACACCTTC
V: TRBV10-2; length: 17; J: TRBJ2-3; D: NA; size: NA; CDR3: CASSESYRAGGTDTQYF; DNA: TGCGCCAGCAGTGAGTCCTACAGGGCTGGGGGGACAGATACGCAGTATTTT
V: TRBV27; length: 16; J: TRBJ2-7; D: NA; size: few; CDR3: CASSLGGPVAAYEQYF; DNA: TGTGCCAGCAGTTTAGGGGGACCCGTTGCCGCCTACGAGCAGTACTTC
V: TRBV25-1; length: 14; J: TRBJ1-2; D: NA; size: NA; CDR3: CASSEMGESDGYTF; DNA: TGTGCCAGCAGTGAAATGGGGGAGAGCGATGGCTACACCTTC
V: TRBV5-5; length: 17; J: TRBJ2-7; D: TRBD2; size: NA; CDR3: CASSPEQVRGGPYEQYF; DNA: TGTGCCAGCAGCCCGGAGCAGGTGAGGGGAGGGCCCTACGAGCAGTACTTC
V: TRBV5-6; length: 15; J: TRBJ2-3; D: TRBD2; size: few; CDR3: CASSSQREMADTQYF; DNA: TGTGCCAGCAGCTCCCAGCGGGAAATGGCAGATACGCAGTATTTT
V: TRBV7-7; length: 16; J: TRBJ2-1; D: NA; size: NA; CDR3: CASSLEVLGSGNEQFF; DNA: TGTGCCAGCAGCTTAGAAGTCTTAGGGTCGGGGAATGAGCAGTTCTTC
V: TRBV25-1; length: 13; J: TRBJ2-7; D: NA; size: NA; CDR3: CASSDRVVYEQYF; DNA: TGTGCCAGCAGTGACAGGGTGGTGTACGAGCAGTACTTC
V: TRBV6-6; length: 13; J: TRBJ2-3; D: NA; size: once; CDR3: CANSQAATDTQYF; DNA: TGTGCCAACTCCCAAGCAGCCACAGATACGCAGTATTTT
V: TRBV27; length: 14; J: TRBJ1-6; D: NA; size: few; CDR3: CASGYSGSGSPLHF; DNA: TGTGCCAGCGGGTACAGTGGCAGTGGGTCACCCCTCCACTTT
V: TRBV6-6; length: 11; J: TRBJ1-2; D: NA; size: few; CDR3: CASRSGGAYTF; DNA: TGTGCCAGCAGGTCCGGTGGGGCCTACACCTTC
V: TRBV9; length: 13; J: TRBJ1-5; D: NA; size: NA; CDR3: CASSSGVNQPQHF; DNA: TGTGCCAGCAGCTCAGGCGTAAATCAGCCCCAGCATTTT
V: TRBV9; length: 14; J: TRBJ2-3; D: NA; size: NA; CDR3: CASSHGFTADTQYF; DNA: TGTGCCAGCAGCCACGGGTTTACCGCTGATACGCAGTATTTT
V: TRBV4-3; length: 14; J: TRBJ2-5; D: TRBD2; size: once; CDR3: CASSPLAGDLTQYF; DNA: TGCGCCAGCAGCCCTCTAGCGGGGGATTTAACCCAGTACTTC
V: TRBV2; length: 13; J: TRBJ2-5; D: NA; size: few; CDR3: CARMTGEQETQYF; DNA: TGTGCCAGGATGACGGGGGAACAAGAGACCCAGTACTTC
V: TRBV5-4; length: 13; J: TRBJ1-1; D: NA; size: NA; CDR3: CASSGGPRTEAFF; DNA: TGTGCCAGCAGCGGCGGACCCCGGACTGAAGCTTTCTTT
V: TRBV29-1; length: 14; J: TRBJ2-7; D: TRBD1; size: once; CDR3: CSVDEGTGDYEQYF; DNA: TGCAGCGTTGACGAGGGGACAGGGGACTACGAGCAGTACTTC
V: TRBV4-3; length: 15; J: TRBJ2-3; D: NA; size: NA; CDR3: CASSSSSRAAGTQYF; DNA: TGCGCCAGCAGCTCGTCCTCCAGGGCCGCGGGTACGCAGTATTTT
V: TRBV5-5; length: 14; J: TRBJ2-7; D: TRBD1; size: NA; CDR3: CASSGWTGSGEQYF; DNA: TGTGCCAGCAGCGGATGGACAGGGTCTGGGGAGCAGTACTTC